This passage covers 3 T cell receptor beta chains from one sample sequenced in a study of CXCR3-negative and CXCR3-positive naive CD8 T cells. Carrying UMI labels, the TRB cDNA libraries were prepared through 5' RACE. TCRdb re-called the 5' RACE reads; every CDR3 protein appears as one record, without DNA. Its table lists about 40,000 distinct CDR3 sequences. Source material: memory CD8+ T cells from blood. The receptors originated from a human donor in good health. Some clones in this sample may be carry-over from other donors' samples.

The V gene is TRBV20-1, the J gene TRBJ2-4; as DNA is missing, the TRBD2 call by TCRdb cannot be tested. CDR1 and CDR2 from the germline V gene are DFQATT and SNEGSKA (reference sequence). The CDR3 extends over 15 amino acids. CDR3 residues: CSARDGPLAKNIQYF.

This chain links TRBV29-1 with TRBJ2-5; no DNA is available, so the TRBD1 call from TCRdb remains unchecked. Germline-derived CDR1 and CDR2 are SQVTM and ANQGSEA. The CDR3 consists of 14 residues. CDR3 region: CSVEYRDRQETQYF.

V usage is TRBV29-1 and J usage is TRBJ2-3; checking the TCRdb D call of TRBD2 is not possible without DNA. The CDR3 loop spans 15 amino acids. Germline CDR1 reads SQVTM; CDR2 reads ANQGSEA. The CDR3 sequence is CSVEDREDPTDTQYF.